A single sample gave rise to the 9 T cell receptor beta chains below, sequenced in a study of T cell repertoires in aging, cancer and after chemotherapy. Rearranged V-D-J TRB sequences were amplified with a mixed TRB-A/B primer pool. TCRdb re-called the multiplex PCR reads through MiXCR, storing one row per CDR3 protein. The sample carries over 750 distinct CDR3 sequences, approximately 89% recorded once. TCR beta rearrangements were amplified from peripheral blood genomic DNA. Sequenced input: blood. The receptors were sampled from a human donor with a solid tumor.

The V call is TRBV19, the J call TRBJ1-6; 7 bases line up with TRBD1. V dropped 4 bases and J dropped 7; count of bases not matched to a gene: 1. The CDR3 length is 13 residues. Germline loops: CDR1 LNHDA, CDR2 SQIVND (reference sequence). CDR3: CASSTGGNSPLHF. CDR3 coding DNA: TGTGCCAGTAGTACAGGGGGAAATTCACCCCTCCACTTT.

The CDR3 loop reads CASSPLDTQYF. CDR3 in DNA: TGTGCCAGCAGCCCGCTGGATACGCAGTATTTT. The chain has TRBV6-1 and TRBJ2-3; D not resolved. Trimming removed 6 bases at V and 6 bases at J, with 7 bases between. Germline CDR1 and CDR2: MNHNS and SASEGT. The CDR3 consists of 11 residues.

V usage is TRBV11-1 and J usage is TRBJ1-3, with a weak D call TRBD1 (5 bases). The germline gives CDR1 SGHAT, CDR2 FQDESV (reference sequence). This CDR3 contains 18 residues. The V end lost 11 bases, the J end lost 4 bases, and 30 bases lay between the germline ends. The CDR3 reads CAPSYARDALSRGNTIYF. CDR3 in DNA: TGTGCCCCATCCTATGCCCGGGACGCTCTTTCGAGAGGAAACACCATATATTTT.

This chain links TRBV11-1 with TRBJ2-3; 8 positions agree with TRBD2. Unmatched junction bases numbered 11, after V lost 5 bases and J lost 7 bases. Per the germline V gene, CDR1 is SGHAT and CDR2 is FQDESV (reference sequence). The CDR3 covers 15 residues. The chain's CDR3 is CASSGDARGEYTQYF. The DNA for the CDR3 is TGTGCCAGCAGCGGGGACGCGCGGGGGGAATATACGCAGTATTTT.

This clonotype was seen just once. The chain combines TRBV19 with TRBJ1-5; D might be TRBD1 (6 bases). Germline V lookup: CDR1 LNHDA, CDR2 SQIVND (reference sequence). V lost 3 bases and J 6 bases, leaving 15 bases between the germline ends. There are 15 residues in the CDR3. The CDR3 nucleotides are TGTGCCAGTAGTATTACAGGGTCGTGGCTTCAGCCCCAGCATTTT. This translates into CASSITGSWLQPQHF.

V gene TRBV7-9 combines with J gene TRBJ2-3; D unresolved. V was clipped by 2 bases and J by 1 base, with 7 bases between them. The germline V gene has CDR1 SEHNR and CDR2 FQNEAQ (reference sequence). The CDR3 contains 14 residues. The CDR3 region has the DNA TGTGCCAGCAGCTTAACTCAGGGCACAGATACGCAGTATTTT. Translating it yields CASSLTQGTDTQYF.

The chain is built from TRBV6-1 and TRBJ2-7, with 7 positions matching TRBD2. CDR1 MNHNS and CDR2 SASEGT come from the germline V gene. This CDR3 region has 14 residues. The J segment lost 4 bases and the V segment lost 7 bases, leaving 10 bases of the junction unmatched. The CDR3 reads CASTGLVKTYEQYF. CDR3 coding DNA: TGTGCCAGCACCGGACTAGTGAAAACTTACGAGCAGTACTTC.

In its sample, this clonotype was seen once. The chain employs TRBV6-1 and TRBJ2-3, with D unclear. V lost 4 bases, J lost 0 bases, and 11 bases lay in between. The germline gives CDR1 MNHNS, CDR2 SASEGT. There are 15 residues in the CDR3. CDR3 loop: CASSVGPTSTDTQYF. The CDR3 DNA reads as TGTGCCAGCAGTGTGGGCCCTACTAGCACAGATACGCAGTATTTT.

The genes are TRBV6-6 and TRBJ2-1; TRBD2 matches 7 bases. Trimming took 0 bases from V and 0 from J; bases not matched to a gene: 8. The CDR3 covers 18 residues. Germline V gene sequence: CDR1 MNHNY, CDR2 SVGAGI (reference sequence). CDR3 in amino acids: CASSYSITQRDSYNEQFF. The CDR3, as DNA: TGTGCCAGCAGTTACTCCATTACTCAGCGGGACTCCTACAATGAGCAGTTCTTC.